The subject of this entry is one TCR beta chain. Its specificity is unknown. Healthy donors had no documented immune events, such as infections, while sampled. Some clones are missing from TCRdb's copy, which holds only in-frame ones; the method was immunoSEQ multiplex PCR. The data hold around 100,000 clones, with roughly 88% observed a single time. Trimming pared 10 bases from V and 3 bases from J, leaving 27 bases between. This CDR3 has 17 amino acids. Germline CDR1 is LNHDA and CDR2 is SQIVND (reference sequence). The data originate from a study of identifying expanded T cells in peripheral blood. General study findings and limits: About 1.2 clones differed between technical replicates, versus about 15 and 19 over time.

The sample consisted of blood. The sequence was obtained from a person aged 18-69 years in good health. This chain connects TRBV19 to TRBJ1-1; possibly TRBD1 for D (5 bases). CDR3 loop: CATLPGGFRRGYTEAFF. The CDR3 DNA follows: TGTGCCACCCTACCTGGGGGTTTTCGGCGTGGGTACACTGAAGCTTTCTTT.